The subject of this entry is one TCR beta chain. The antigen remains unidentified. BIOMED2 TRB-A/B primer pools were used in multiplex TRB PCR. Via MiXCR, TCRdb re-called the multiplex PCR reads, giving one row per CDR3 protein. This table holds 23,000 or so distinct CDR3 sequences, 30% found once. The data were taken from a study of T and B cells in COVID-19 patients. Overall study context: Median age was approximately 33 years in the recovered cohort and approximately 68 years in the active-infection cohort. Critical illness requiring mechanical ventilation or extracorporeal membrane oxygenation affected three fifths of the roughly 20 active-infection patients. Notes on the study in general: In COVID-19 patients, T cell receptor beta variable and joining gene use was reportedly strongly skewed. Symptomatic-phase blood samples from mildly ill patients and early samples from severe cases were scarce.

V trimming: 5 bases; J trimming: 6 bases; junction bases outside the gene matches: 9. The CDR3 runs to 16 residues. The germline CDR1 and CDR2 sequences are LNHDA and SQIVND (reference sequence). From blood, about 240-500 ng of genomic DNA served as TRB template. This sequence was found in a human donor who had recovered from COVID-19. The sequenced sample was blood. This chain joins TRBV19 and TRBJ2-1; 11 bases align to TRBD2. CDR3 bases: TGTGCCAGTAGTGTCGATCTAGCGGGGGGTCCCAATGAGCAGTTCTTC. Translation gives CASSVDLAGGPNEQFF.